The present entry profiles one T cell receptor beta chain with its context. Its antigen is unknown. Base qualities are not at hand, and no much larger clone is one base apart. To prepare the library, the immunoSEQ multiplex PCR assay was applied. TCRdb carries this immuneACCESS record with in-frame sequences only. Its versions omit some clonotypes, under half of them owing to an unresolved V gene in the studies checked, with the rest unexplained. The sample includes more than 85,000 clones, with 90% to 95% observed a single time. The top ten constitute approximately 1.7% of the sample. The sample is drawn from a study of T cell changes during pregnancy in multiple sclerosis (dated by TCRdb to the late 2010s). With regard to the full study: The study looked at changes in the T cell repertoire across pregnancy in women with multiple sclerosis.

The germline V gene yields SNHLY for CDR1 and FYNNEI for CDR2. Germline trimming: 10 bases from V, 1 base from J; junction bases outside gene matches: 15. The CDR3 sequence holds 17 residues, the cysteine and phenylalanine included. Just the 51-base CDR3 DNA is kept, in frame starting at base 1. This sequence originates from a female donor in good health, enrolled as a control in a pregnancy study. The receptor chain draws on TRBV2 and TRBJ2-3; TRBD1 aligns with 9 central bases. The starting material was peripheral blood, obtained after pregnancy. DNA sequence: TGTGCCACTACTACCGGGACAGGGAATAAGGGCACAGATACGCAGTATTTT. Translated, this gives CATTTGTGNKGTDTQYF.